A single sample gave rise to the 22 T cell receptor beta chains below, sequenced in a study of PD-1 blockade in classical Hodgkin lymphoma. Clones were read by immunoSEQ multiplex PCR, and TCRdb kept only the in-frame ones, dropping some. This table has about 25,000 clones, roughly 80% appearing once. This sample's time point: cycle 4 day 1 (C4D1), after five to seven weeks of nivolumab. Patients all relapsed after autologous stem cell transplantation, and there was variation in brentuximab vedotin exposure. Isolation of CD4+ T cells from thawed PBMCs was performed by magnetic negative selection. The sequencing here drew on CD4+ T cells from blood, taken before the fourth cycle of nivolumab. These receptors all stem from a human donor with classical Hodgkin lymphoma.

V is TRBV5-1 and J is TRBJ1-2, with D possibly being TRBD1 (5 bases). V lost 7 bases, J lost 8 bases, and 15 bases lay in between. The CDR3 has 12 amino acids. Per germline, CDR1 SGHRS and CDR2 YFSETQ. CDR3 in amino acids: CASQPDWGGYTF. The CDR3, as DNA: TGCGCCAGCCAACCTGACTGGGGCGGCTACACCTTC.

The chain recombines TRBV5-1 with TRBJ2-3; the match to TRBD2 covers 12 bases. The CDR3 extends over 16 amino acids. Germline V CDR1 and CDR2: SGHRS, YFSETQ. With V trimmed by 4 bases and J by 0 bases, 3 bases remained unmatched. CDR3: CASSLGLAGSTDTQYF. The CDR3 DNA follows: TGCGCCAGCAGCCTCGGACTAGCGGGGAGCACAGATACGCAGTATTTT.

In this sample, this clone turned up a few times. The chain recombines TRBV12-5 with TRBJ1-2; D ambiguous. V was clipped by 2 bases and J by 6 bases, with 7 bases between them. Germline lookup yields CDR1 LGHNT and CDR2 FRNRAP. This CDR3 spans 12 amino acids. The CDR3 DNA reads TGTGCTAGTGGTTTGCAATATGATGGCTACACCTTC. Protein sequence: CASGLQYDGYTF.

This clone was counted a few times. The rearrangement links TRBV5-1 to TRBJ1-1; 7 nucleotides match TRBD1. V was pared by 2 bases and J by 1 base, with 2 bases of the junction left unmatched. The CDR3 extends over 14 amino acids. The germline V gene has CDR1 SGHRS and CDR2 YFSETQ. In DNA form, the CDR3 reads TGCGCCAGCAGCTTTCAGGGGGAGAACACTGAAGCTTTCTTT. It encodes CASSFQGENTEAFF.

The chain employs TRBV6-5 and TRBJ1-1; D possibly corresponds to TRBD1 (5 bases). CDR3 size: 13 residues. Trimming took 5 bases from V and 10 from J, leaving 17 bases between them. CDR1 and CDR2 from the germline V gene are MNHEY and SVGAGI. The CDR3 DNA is TGTGCCAGCAGTCCGGCCGGGGCCGGGGGAGCTTTCTTT. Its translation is CASSPAGAGGAFF.

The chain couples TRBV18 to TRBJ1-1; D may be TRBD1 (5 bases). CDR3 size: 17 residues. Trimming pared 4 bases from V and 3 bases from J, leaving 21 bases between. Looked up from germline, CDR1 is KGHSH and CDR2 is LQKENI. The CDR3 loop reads CASSLIILGGGDTEAFF. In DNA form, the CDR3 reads TGTGCCAGCTCACTCATAATTCTCGGGGGAGGAGACACTGAAGCTTTCTTT.

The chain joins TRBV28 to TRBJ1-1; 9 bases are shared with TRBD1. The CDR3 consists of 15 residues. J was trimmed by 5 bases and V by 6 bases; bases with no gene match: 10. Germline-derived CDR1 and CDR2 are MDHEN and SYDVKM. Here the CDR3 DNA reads TGTGCCAGCAGGTCGTGGGGACAGGGTAGGACTGAAGCTTTCTTT. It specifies CASRSWGQGRTEAFF.

This CDR3 reads CASSIGNGGPLDTQYF. The CDR3 DNA sequence: TGTGCCAGTAGTATAGGGAACGGGGGCCCGCTAGATACGCAGTATTTT. This rearrangement joins TRBV19 to TRBJ2-3; the D call may be TRBD1 or TRBD2 (6 bases each). The CDR3 consists of 16 residues. Trimming shortened V by 1 base and J by 5 bases, and 16 bases separated the two germline ends. Per germline, CDR1 LNHDA and CDR2 SQIVND (reference sequence).

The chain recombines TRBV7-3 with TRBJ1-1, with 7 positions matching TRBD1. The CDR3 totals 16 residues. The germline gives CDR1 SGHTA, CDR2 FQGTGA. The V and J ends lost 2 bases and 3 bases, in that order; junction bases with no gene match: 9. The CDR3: CASSLLSGGADTEAFF. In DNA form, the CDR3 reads TGTGCCAGCAGCTTATTGTCAGGGGGGGCGGACACTGAAGCTTTCTTT.

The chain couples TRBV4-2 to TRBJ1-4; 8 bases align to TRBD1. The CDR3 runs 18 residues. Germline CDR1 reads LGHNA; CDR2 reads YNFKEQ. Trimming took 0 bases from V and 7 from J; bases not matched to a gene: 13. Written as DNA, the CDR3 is TGTGCCAGCAGCCAAGACCGGACAGGGCTCATAAGGGGTGAAAAACTGTTTTTT. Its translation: CASSQDRTGLIRGEKLFF.

The CDR3 DNA follows: TGTGCCAGCTCAAGAGGACAGAACTATGGCTACACCTTC. Translated: CASSRGQNYGYTF. The chain couples TRBV18 to TRBJ1-2, with D maybe TRBD1 (6 bases). The V and J ends lost 5 bases and 2 bases respectively, with 9 bases between them. The CDR3 runs 13 residues. CDR1 and CDR2 (germline): KGHSH, LQKENI.

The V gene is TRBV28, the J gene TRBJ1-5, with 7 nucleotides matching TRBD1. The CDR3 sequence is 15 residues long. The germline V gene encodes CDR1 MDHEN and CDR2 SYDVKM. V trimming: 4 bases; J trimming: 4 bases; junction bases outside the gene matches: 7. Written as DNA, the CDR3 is TGTGCCAGCAGTTCCCCGACAGGGTGGAATCAGCCCCAGCATTTT. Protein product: CASSSPTGWNQPQHF. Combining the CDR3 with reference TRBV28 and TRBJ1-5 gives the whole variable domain DVKVTQSSRYLVKRTGEKVFLECVQDMDHENMFWYRQDPGLGLRLIYFSYDVKMKEKGDIPEGYSVSREKKERFSLILESASTNQTSMYLCASSSPTGWNQPQHFGDGTRLSIL.

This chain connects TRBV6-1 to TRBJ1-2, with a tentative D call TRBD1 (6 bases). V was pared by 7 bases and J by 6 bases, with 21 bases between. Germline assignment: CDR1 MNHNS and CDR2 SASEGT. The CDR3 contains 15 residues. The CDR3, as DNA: TGTGCCAGCACCCGAAGGGGGACGGGTGAAGATGGCTACACCTTC. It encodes CASTRRGTGEDGYTF.

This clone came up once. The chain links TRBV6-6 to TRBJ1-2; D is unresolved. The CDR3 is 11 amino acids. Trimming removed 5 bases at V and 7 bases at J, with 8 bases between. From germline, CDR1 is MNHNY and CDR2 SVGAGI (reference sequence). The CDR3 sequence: CASSPGVGYTF. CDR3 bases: TGTGCCAGCAGTCCGGGAGTTGGCTACACCTTC.

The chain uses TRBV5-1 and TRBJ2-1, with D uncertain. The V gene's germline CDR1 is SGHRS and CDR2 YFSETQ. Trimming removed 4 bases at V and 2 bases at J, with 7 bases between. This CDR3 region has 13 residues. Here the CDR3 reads CASSQETYNEQFF. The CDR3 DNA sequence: TGCGCCAGCAGCCAGGAGACCTACAATGAGCAGTTCTTC.

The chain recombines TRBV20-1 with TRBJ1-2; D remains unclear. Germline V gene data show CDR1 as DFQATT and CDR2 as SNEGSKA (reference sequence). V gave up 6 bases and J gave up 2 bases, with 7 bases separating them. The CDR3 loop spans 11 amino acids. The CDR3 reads CSAEENYGYTF. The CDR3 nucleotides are TGCAGTGCCGAAGAGAACTATGGCTACACCTTC.

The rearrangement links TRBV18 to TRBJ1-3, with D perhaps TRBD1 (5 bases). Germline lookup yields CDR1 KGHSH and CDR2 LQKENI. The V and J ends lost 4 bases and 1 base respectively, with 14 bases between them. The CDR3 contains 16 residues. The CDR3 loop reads CASSLGEPMSGNTIYF. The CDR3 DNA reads TGTGCCAGCTCACTAGGGGAGCCTATGTCTGGAAACACCATATATTTT.

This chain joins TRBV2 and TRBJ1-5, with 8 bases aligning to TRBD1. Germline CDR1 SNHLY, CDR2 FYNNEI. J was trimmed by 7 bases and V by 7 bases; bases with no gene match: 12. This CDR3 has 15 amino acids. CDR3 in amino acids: CASKQDRGSVQPQHF. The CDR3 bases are TGTGCCAGCAAACAAGACAGGGGAAGTGTCCAGCCCCAGCATTTT.

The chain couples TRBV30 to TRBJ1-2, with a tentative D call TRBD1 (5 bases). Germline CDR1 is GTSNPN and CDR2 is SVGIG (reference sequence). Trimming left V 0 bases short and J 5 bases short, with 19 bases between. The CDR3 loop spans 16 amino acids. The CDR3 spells CAWSVLGQSVGYGYTF. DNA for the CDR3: TGTGCCTGGAGTGTATTAGGACAATCAGTAGGATATGGCTACACCTTC.

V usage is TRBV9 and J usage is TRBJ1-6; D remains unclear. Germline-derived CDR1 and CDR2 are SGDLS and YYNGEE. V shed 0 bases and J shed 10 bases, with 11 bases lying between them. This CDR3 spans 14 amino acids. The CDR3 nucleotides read TGTGCCAGCAGCGTAGGGGGTTTTACGTCACCCCTCCACTTT. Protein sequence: CASSVGGFTSPLHF.

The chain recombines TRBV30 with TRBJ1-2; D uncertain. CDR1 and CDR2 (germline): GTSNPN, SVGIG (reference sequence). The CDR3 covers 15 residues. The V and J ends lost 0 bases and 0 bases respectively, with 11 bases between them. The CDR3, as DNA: TGTGCCTGGAGTGTACTAGTCGGGACTAACTATGGCTACACCTTC. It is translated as CAWSVLVGTNYGYTF.

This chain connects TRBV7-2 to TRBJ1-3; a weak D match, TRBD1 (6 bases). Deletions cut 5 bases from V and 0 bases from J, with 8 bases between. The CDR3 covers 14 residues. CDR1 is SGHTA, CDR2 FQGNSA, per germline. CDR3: CASSQDSSGNTIYF. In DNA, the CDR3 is TGTGCCAGCAGCCAGGACAGCTCTGGAAACACCATATATTTT.